These 11 T cell receptor beta chains were sequenced from one sample in a study of blood T cell repertoires in COVID-19. Sequencing used immunoSEQ multiplex PCR; TCRdb keeps in-frame clones, though not all of them. The sample records about 280,000 clones, around 85% being singletons. Sample: peripheral blood. These receptors were obtained from a man aged 50-59 years with active or convalescent COVID-19.

With respect to this clone: Other DNA sequences in the same sample also yield this CDR3. V usage is TRBV5-1 and J usage is TRBJ1-4, with TRBD1 matching over 7 bases. Germline lookup yields CDR1 SGHRS and CDR2 YFSETQ. Germline trimming cut 0 bases from V and 4 bases from J; bases unmatched to any gene: 3. The length of the CDR3 is 15 residues. CDR3 sequence: CASSLGTGFNEKLFF. For the CDR3, the DNA is TGCGCCAGCAGCTTGGGGACAGGCTTTAATGAAAAACTGTTTTTT.

This clone has just a few counts. DNA for the CDR3: TGTGCCTGGGAAGACAGGCGAAAAGGGAACACCATATATTTT. Encoded protein: CAWEDRRKGNTIYF. The chain recombines TRBV30 with TRBJ1-3, with D tentatively TRBD1 (6 bases). Looked up from germline, CDR1 is GTSNPN and CDR2 is SVGIG (reference sequence). V lost 5 bases, J lost 7 bases, and 18 bases lay in between. This CDR3 has 14 amino acids.

This clone was seen more than once but under ten times. The J gene is TRBJ2-1, the V gene TRBV27, with TRBD2 as a possible D gene (7 bases). The V end was cut by 3 bases, the J end by 9 bases, with 24 bases between. The CDR3 consists of 17 residues. Per the germline V gene, CDR1 is MNHEY and CDR2 is SMNVEV (reference sequence). The CDR3 coding sequence is TGTGCCAGCAGTTTGACTCTAGCGGCCACAGGGAACGGTGAGCAGTTCTTC. This codes for CASSLTLAATGNGEQFF.

The chain recombines TRBV4-2 with TRBJ2-3; 8 nucleotides line up with TRBD2. Germline CDR1 is LGHNA and CDR2 is YNFKEQ. The CDR3 has 19 residues. With 0 bases clipped from V and 4 bases from J, the junction kept 15 bases outside the gene matches. The CDR3 spells CASSQDTGRSGGGADTQYF. For the CDR3, the DNA is TGTGCCAGCAGCCAAGATACGGGTAGGAGCGGGGGAGGGGCAGATACGCAGTATTTT.

This clone was found once. DNA of the CDR3: TGTGCCAGCAGCTTGGATTTAGGGACATCTGGGGCCAACGTCCTGACTTTC. It codes for CASSLDLGTSGANVLTF. The chain is built from TRBV5-5 and TRBJ2-6, with TRBD1 as a possible D gene (6 bases). Trimming removed 0 bases at V and 1 base at J, with 11 bases between. CDR3 length equals 17 residues. The germline V gene has CDR1 SGHKS and CDR2 YYEKEE (reference sequence).

The J gene is TRBJ1-6, the V gene TRBV30; weak D call: TRBD1 (5 bases). The V end was cut by 5 bases, the J end by 9 bases, with 17 bases between. This CDR3 is built from 14 residues. Germline values: CDR1 GTSNPN, CDR2 SVGIG (reference sequence). This CDR3 reads CAWGTQGAFSPLHF. The CDR3 nucleotides are TGTGCCTGGGGCACTCAGGGCGCTTTTTCACCCCTCCACTTT.

In its sample, this clone was seen once. The V gene is TRBV4-1, the J gene TRBJ2-7; D is possibly TRBD2 (6 bases). The V gene lost 3 bases and the J gene lost 1 base, with 13 bases spanning the gap. CDR1 is MGHRA and CDR2 is YSYEKL in the germline V gene. This CDR3 contains 15 residues. As DNA, the CDR3 is TGCGCCAGCAGCCAGGAACTAGCAGAGTCCTACGAGCAGTACTTC. Protein: CASSQELAESYEQYF.

The CDR3 is CASSSGLAGLRETQYF. The CDR3 nucleotides read TGTGCCAGCAGCTCGGGACTAGCGGGTTTGAGGGAGACCCAGTACTTC. V is TRBV5-4 and J is TRBJ2-5, with 12 positions matching TRBD2. The CDR3 covers 16 residues. Germline-derived CDR1 and CDR2 are SGHNT and YYREEE (reference sequence). The trim removed 3 bases at V and 5 bases at J, leaving 8 bases unmatched.

The chain has TRBV7-9 and TRBJ1-2, with D maybe TRBD1 (6 bases). The germline V and J ends were trimmed by 5 bases and 5 bases, with 15 bases remaining between them. Looked up from germline, CDR1 is SEHNR and CDR2 is FQNEAQ (reference sequence). The length of the CDR3 is 14 residues. The CDR3 is CASSVEGGTYGYTF. CDR3 nucleotides: TGTGCCAGCAGCGTGGAGGGGGGGACTTATGGCTACACCTTC.

V gene TRBV5-1 combines with J gene TRBJ1-1; 9 nucleotides align to TRBD1. This CDR3 is built from 15 residues. J lost 4 bases, V lost 0 bases, and 4 bases had no gene match. Germline lookup yields CDR1 SGHRS and CDR2 YFSETQ. Here the CDR3 DNA reads TGCGCCAGCAGCTTGGACGGGACAGGGTCCACTGAAGCTTTCTTT. The encoded protein is CASSLDGTGSTEAFF.

This clone has more than one count but fewer than ten. The V and J genes are TRBV27 and TRBJ2-1; 7 nucleotides align to TRBD1. CDR3 length: 16 residues. Trimming took 6 bases from V and 0 from J; bases not matched to a gene: 8. Looked up from germline, CDR1 is MNHEY and CDR2 is SMNVEV (reference sequence). The chain's CDR3 is CASREGQSSSYNEQFF. The CDR3 bases are TGTGCCAGCAGAGAGGGACAGTCTAGCTCCTACAATGAGCAGTTCTTC.